This is a list of T cell receptor beta chains from one sample in a study of tissue T cells after allogeneic stem cell transplantation. Sequencing used immunoSEQ multiplex PCR; TCRdb keeps in-frame clones, though not all of them. This sample has just over 25,000 clones, with about 90% found just once. The source was blood, collected before transplantation. These receptors were taken from a male donor older than 55 who later had graft-versus-host disease after an allogeneic stem cell transplant. CDR3s include the opening cysteine and the closing phenylalanine or tryptophan. The order of the fields is D gene, J gene, V gene, clone size, CDR3 protein, CDR3 DNA. D genes are given only for firm matches. The size of a clone is reported for some rows only, either as once, few or many, or as a class for expanded clones.

TRBD1 | TRBJ1-2 | TRBV28 | NA | CASSSPTGGRDTF | TGTGCCAGCAGTTCCCCCACAGGGGGCCGTGACACCTTC
TRBD1 | TRBJ2-7 | TRBV11-3 | NA | CASSISSGQGYEQYF | TGTGCCAGCAGTATCAGTTCGGGACAGGGGTACGAGCAGTACTTC
NA | TRBJ2-5 | TRBV7-8 | NA | CASSLVGVNGKTQYF | TGTGCCAGCAGCTTAGTTGGGGTAAACGGAAAGACCCAGTACTTC
NA | TRBJ2-7 | TRBV5-1 | NA | CARGTWDRSYEQYF | TGCGCCAGGGGGACGTGGGACCGTTCCTACGAGCAGTACTTC
NA | TRBJ2-7 | TRBV2 | once | CASSGNRGEQYF | TGTGCCAGCAGTGGAAACCGAGGAGAGCAGTACTTC
NA | TRBJ1-1 | TRBV21-1 | NA | CASSKDNAGRNTEAFF | TGTGCCAGCAGCAAAGATAACGCAGGGCGGAACACTGAAGCTTTCTTT
NA | TRBJ2-1 | TRBV5-1 | NA | CASSLGWNEQFF | TGCGCCAGCAGCTTGGGTTGGAATGAGCAGTTCTTC
NA | TRBJ1-5 | TRBV18 | NA | CASSPMGGEQPQHF | TGTGCCAGCTCACCAATGGGTGGGGAACAGCCCCAGCATTTT
NA | TRBJ2-7 | TRBV6-5 | NA | CASSYSFRGAYEQYF | TGTGCCAGCAGTTACTCTTTCAGGGGGGCCTACGAGCAGTACTTC
NA | TRBJ2-7 | TRBV5-1 | NA | CASSLSEVGYEQYF | TGCGCCAGCAGCTTGTCTGAAGTTGGCTACGAGCAGTACTTC
TRBD2 | TRBJ2-3 | TRBV5-4 | NA | CASSQWRGAEDTQYF | TGTGCCAGCAGTCAATGGCGGGGGGCTGAGGATACGCAGTATTTT
TRBD2 | TRBJ2-7 | TRBV7-3 | once | CASSSGLAGDEQYF | TGTGCCAGCAGCTCCGGACTAGCGGGAGACGAGCAGTACTTC
NA | TRBJ2-5 | TRBV7-3 | once | CASSLNRETQYF | TGTGCCAGCAGCTTAAACCGTGAGACCCAGTACTTC
NA | TRBJ2-4 | TRBV27 | few | CASSLGLEAKNIQYF | TGTGCCAGCAGTTTAGGGCTAGAGGCCAAAAACATTCAGTACTTC
NA | TRBJ2-2 | TRBV5-1 | NA | CASSPQVSRESGELFF | TGCGCCAGCAGCCCCCAGGTTTCGAGGGAAAGCGGGGAGCTGTTTTTT
NA | TRBJ1-3 | TRBV18 | NA | CASSPARGLAGNTIYF | TGTGCCAGCTCACCTGCCCGGGGCTTGGCTGGAAACACCATATATTTT
NA | TRBJ2-2 | TRBV5-1 | NA | CASSFPGPQSTGELFF | TGCGCCAGCAGCTTCCCGGGTCCTCAGAGCACCGGGGAGCTGTTTTTT
NA | TRBJ1-5 | TRBV7-2 | NA | CASSLRVSNQPQHF | TGTGCCAGCAGCTTGAGGGTCAGCAATCAGCCCCAGCATTTT
NA | TRBJ2-7 | TRBV18 | NA | CASSPLGQYEQYF | TGTGCCAGCTCACCGCTAGGGCAGTACGAGCAGTACTTC
TRBD2 | TRBJ2-2 | TRBV2 | once | CASSKGAGGRTGELFF | TGTGCCAGCAGCAAGGGGGCGGGAGGGAGAACCGGGGAGCTGTTTTTT
TRBD2 | TRBJ2-3 | TRBV6-4 | once | CASSDQFSERGADTDTQYF | TGTGCCAGCAGTGACCAGTTCTCCGAGCGGGGGGCCGACACAGATACGCAGTATTTT
NA | TRBJ2-7 | TRBV19 | NA | CASSIGGTRTYEQYF | TGTGCCAGTAGTATTGGCGGGACCCGGACCTACGAGCAGTACTTC
NA | TRBJ1-5 | TRBV24-1 | few | CATSQGGPQHF | TGTGCCACCAGTCAAGGTGGGCCCCAGCATTTT
TRBD1 | TRBJ1-4 | TRBV29-1 | NA | CSVAGKPGQGSSNEKLFF | TGCAGCGTTGCGGGAAAGCCGGGACAGGGGTCTTCTAATGAAAAACTGTTTTTT
NA | TRBJ1-2 | TRBV29-1 | NA | CSAGQISNYGYTF | TGCAGCGCTGGACAAATATCTAACTATGGCTACACCTTC
NA | TRBJ1-6 | TRBV20-1 | NA | CSAIEGNSPLHF | TGCAGTGCTATTGAGGGTAATTCACCCCTCCACTTT
NA | TRBJ2-7 | TRBV28 | NA | CASRRGQTSPYEQYF | TGTGCCAGCAGGCGGGGACAGACATCCCCCTACGAGCAGTACTTC
NA | TRBJ2-7 | TRBV11-3 | NA | CASSLYSGYEQYF | TGTGCCAGCAGCCTTTACAGCGGCTACGAGCAGTACTTC
NA | TRBJ2-3 | TRBV6-5 | NA | CASSYSIRPDTQYF | TGTGCCAGCAGTTACTCGATCCGTCCAGATACGCAGTATTTT
NA | TRBJ2-2 | TRBV5-1 | NA | CASSETSNTGELFF | TGCGCCAGCAGCGAGACATCGAACACCGGGGAGCTGTTTTTT
NA | TRBJ1-3 | TRBV4-2 | NA | CASSQEGGAGGNTIYF | TGTGCCAGCAGCCAAGAGGGAGGGGCGGGGGGAAACACCATATATTTT
NA | TRBJ2-2 | TRBV6-5 | NA | CASSYPGQTFTGELFF | TGTGCCAGCAGTTACCCGGGACAAACTTTCACCGGGGAGCTGTTTTTT
NA | TRBJ2-5 | TRBV29-1 | NA | CSVEVAGRRETQYF | TGCAGCGTTGAAGTTGCAGGGCGTCGGGAGACCCAGTACTTC
TRBD1 | TRBJ1-6 | TRBV4-2 | NA | CASSPEGSQGDSPLHF | TGTGCCAGCAGCCCGGAAGGTAGCCAGGGGGATTCACCCCTCCACTTT
NA | TRBJ1-6 | TRBV28 | NA | CASRLEGSPLHF | TGTGCCAGCAGGCTAGAGGGTTCACCCCTCCACTTT
NA | TRBJ1-3 | TRBV6-5 | NA | CASRLSGNTIYF | TGTGCCAGCAGACTTTCTGGAAACACCATATATTTT
NA | TRBJ2-6 | TRBV18 | NA | CASRESGANVLTF | TGTGCCAGCCGCGAGTCTGGGGCCAACGTCCTGACTTTC
NA | TRBJ2-7 | TRBV21-1 | NA | CASSKIWQGGLHEQYF | TGTGCCAGCAGCAAAATTTGGCAGGGCGGACTGCACGAGCAGTACTTC
TRBD2 | TRBJ2-7 | TRBV5-4 | NA | CASSLSGGGSYEQYF | TGTGCCAGCAGCTTGTCTGGCGGGGGCTCCTACGAGCAGTACTTC
NA | TRBJ1-2 | TRBV12-5 | NA | CASGLTGPYNYGYTF | TGTGCTAGTGGTTTGACAGGGCCGTATAACTATGGCTACACCTTC
NA | TRBJ1-5 | TRBV6-5 | NA | CASSYRSGQPQHF | TGTGCCAGCAGTTACAGATCGGGTCAGCCCCAGCATTTT
TRBD1 | TRBJ1-6 | TRBV7-9 | NA | CASSQDLTGGSPLHF | TGTGCCAGCAGCCAGGACCTAACAGGGGGGTCACCCCTCCACTTT
TRBD2 | TRBJ2-1 | TRBV5-1 | NA | CASSPTSGSYNEQFF | TGCGCCAGCAGCCCGACTAGCGGATCCTACAATGAGCAGTTCTTC
NA | TRBJ2-2 | TRBV6-5 | NA | CASSWTITGELFF | TGTGCCAGCAGTTGGACCATCACCGGGGAGCTGTTTTTT
TRBD1 | TRBJ1-2 | TRBV7-9 | NA | CASSREPLQGDYGYTF | TGTGCCAGCAGCAGAGAACCCCTACAGGGGGACTATGGCTACACCTTC
NA | TRBJ2-5 | TRBV5-1 | NA | CASSLGAITTLETQYF | TGCGCCAGCAGCTTGGGGGCCATAACTACTTTGGAGACCCAGTACTTC
TRBD2 | TRBJ2-1 | TRBV28 | NA | CASRTDGSGLGSYNEQFF | TGTGCCAGCAGAACCGATGGTAGCGGGTTGGGGTCCTACAATGAGCAGTTCTTC
NA | TRBJ2-3 | TRBV10-3 | once | CAISENGLTDTQYF | TGTGCCATCAGTGAGAATGGACTAACAGATACGCAGTATTTT
TRBD2 | TRBJ2-3 | TRBV6-5 | NA | CASRGLAGGPDTQYF | TGTGCCAGCAGAGGACTAGCGGGGGGGCCAGATACGCAGTATTTT
NA | TRBJ1-1 | TRBV20-1 | NA | CSVTQNTEAFF | TGCAGTGTTACACAGAACACTGAAGCTTTCTTT
NA | TRBJ1-1 | TRBV6-1 | NA | CASSEKSNTEAFF | TGTGCCAGCAGTGAAAAATCGAACACTGAAGCTTTCTTT
NA | TRBJ1-1 | TRBV7-9 | NA | CASSPEEGAAFF | TGTGCCAGCAGCCCCGAGGAAGGGGCCGCTTTCTTT
TRBD1 | TRBJ1-1 | TRBV28 | NA | CASSSGTGGTEAFF | TGTGCCAGCAGTTCCGGGACAGGGGGCACTGAAGCTTTCTTT
NA | TRBJ2-5 | TRBV6-6 | NA | CASSSPGTRETQYF | TGTGCCAGCAGTTCCCCCGGGACCCGAGAGACCCAGTACTTC
NA | TRBJ1-2 | TRBV6-2/TRBV6-3 | NA | CASSPSGGGRTYGYTF | TGTGCCAGCAGCCCTTCCGGTGGGGGACGAACTTATGGCTACACCTTC
NA | TRBJ1-2 | TRBV12-3/TRBV12-4 | NA | CASQGASNYGYTF | TGTGCCAGCCAAGGGGCCTCTAACTATGGCTACACCTTC
TRBD2 | TRBJ2-5 | TRBV9 | NA | CASSPQAGGGETQYF | TGTGCCAGCAGCCCTCAAGCGGGAGGAGGAGAGACCCAGTACTTC
NA | TRBJ1-5 | TRBV4-2 | NA | CASSQELGRLEWPQHF | TGTGCCAGCAGCCAAGAGTTGGGGCGCTTGGAATGGCCCCAGCATTTT
NA | TRBJ2-7 | TRBV6-1 | NA | CASSEMREGREQYF | TGTGCCAGCAGTGAAATGAGAGAAGGGCGCGAGCAGTACTTC